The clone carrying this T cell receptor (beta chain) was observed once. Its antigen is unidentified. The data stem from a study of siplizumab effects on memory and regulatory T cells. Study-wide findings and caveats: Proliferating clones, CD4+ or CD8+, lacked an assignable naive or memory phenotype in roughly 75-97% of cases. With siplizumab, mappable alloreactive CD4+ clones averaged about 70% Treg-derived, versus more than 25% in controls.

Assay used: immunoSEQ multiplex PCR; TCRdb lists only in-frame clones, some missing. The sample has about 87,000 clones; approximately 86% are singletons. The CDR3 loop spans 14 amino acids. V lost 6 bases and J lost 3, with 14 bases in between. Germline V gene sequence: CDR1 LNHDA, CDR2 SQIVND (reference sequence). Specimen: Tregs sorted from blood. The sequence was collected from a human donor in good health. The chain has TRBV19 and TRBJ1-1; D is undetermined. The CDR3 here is CASRVSARYTEAFF. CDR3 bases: TGTGCCAGTAGAGTGTCGGCTCGGTACACTGAAGCTTTCTTT.